A selection of T cell receptor beta chains follows, all from one sample in a study of OX40 agonist ivuxolimab in advanced cancers. The table came from immunoSEQ multiplex PCR; TCRdb's copy has only in-frame clones and leaves some out. The data show some 81,000 clones, 65% to 90% seen once. Sequenced here: CD4+ or CD8+ T cells sorted from blood, sampled in a trial of the OX40 agonist ivuxolimab. Source of these receptors: an adult with an advanced solid tumor such as melanoma, head and neck, liver or kidney cancer. Each CDR3 is given without its conserved first and last residue.

>TRBJ2-1|TRBV7-6
ASRSGGGPYNEQF
>TRBJ1-1|TRBV5-1
ASSSGGSQNTEAF
>TRBJ1-1|TRBV5-5
ASLARGVGTEAF
>TRBJ2-2|TRBV6-5
ASSRGANTGELF
>TRBJ1-2|TRBV2
ASSEGGGAYGYT
>TRBJ1-1|TRBV6-1
ASSEALQEAF
>TRBJ2-3|TRBV30
AWTKGSTDTQY
>TRBJ1-4|TRBV10-2
ASSESVLRITGDEKLF
>TRBJ2-1|TRBV30
AWSGGGAEQF
>TRBJ1-1|TRBV6-5
ASSRTGSNTEAF
>TRBJ1-3|TRBV6-5
ASSSSSGNTIY
>TRBJ1-1|TRBV18
ASSPLTENTEAF
>TRBJ2-2|TRBV19
ASSSGLALTGELF
>TRBJ1-6|TRBV7-2
ASSQRQGVGSPLH
>TRBJ2-5|TRBV7-2
ASSPLWGSQETQY
>TRBJ2-2|TRBV18
ASSPPTGQLTGELF
>TRBJ1-6|TRBV11-2
ASSWTDSPLH
>TRBJ2-3|TRBV6-5
ASRTSGGLTDTQY
>TRBJ2-3|TRBV12-5
ASGPGTSSTDTQY
>TRBJ1-1|TRBV6-6
ASSSGGITEAF
>TRBJ1-1|TRBV30
AWRGMNTEAF
>TRBJ2-7|TRBV19
ASSRDRDYEQY
>TRBJ1-6|TRBV4-1
ASSQGAGLGSPLH
>TRBJ1-2|TRBV30
ACGKGGSSYT
>-|TRBV7-2
ASMRSSTYEQY
>TRBJ1-5|TRBV7-2
ASSNRDSPYSNQPQH
>TRBJ2-2|TRBV4-2
ASSQATGPGELF
>TRBJ1-3|TRBV4-2
ASSQEGAEGNTIY
>TRBJ2-3|TRBV4-1
ASSQGRDSEFTDTQY
>TRBJ2-2|TRBV4-2
ASSQVLTYANTGELF
>TRBJ2-1|TRBV5-4
ASSDGLAGGPGNEQF
>TRBJ2-1|TRBV4-1
ASSQAGRAIYNEQF
>TRBJ1-2|TRBV19
ASSTTGGVYGYT
>TRBJ2-4|TRBV10-3
AISDPGGVKNIQY